A selection of T cell receptor beta chains follows, all from one sample in a study of blood T cell repertoires in COVID-19. The data were produced by immunoSEQ multiplex PCR, yet TCRdb's version contains in-frame clones alone and is incomplete. The table lists roughly 280,000 clones, approximately 91% of them singletons. The sequencing input was peripheral blood. The source is a middle-aged man with acute or convalescent COVID-19. The conserved cysteine and the conserved F or W are not part of the CDR3 here. Each record gives: CDR3 length, D gene, V gene, J gene, CDR3 protein. A D gene is named only where the DNA matches it firmly.

len: 14
d_gene: .
v_gene: TRBV27
j_gene: TRBJ2-5
CDR3aa: ASSSYRAPHQETQY

len: 10
d_gene: .
v_gene: TRBV11-1
j_gene: TRBJ2-7
CDR3aa: ASSHQAYEQY

len: 12
d_gene: .
v_gene: TRBV5-5
j_gene: TRBJ2-2
CDR3aa: ASSLAGGTGELF

len: 14
d_gene: .
v_gene: TRBV2
j_gene: TRBJ2-2
CDR3aa: ASSDSAGWNTGELF

len: 9
d_gene: .
v_gene: TRBV20-1
j_gene: TRBJ2-7
CDR3aa: SASQDYEQY

len: 11
d_gene: .
v_gene: TRBV4-1
j_gene: TRBJ2-5
CDR3aa: ASSQGVQETQY

len: 13
d_gene: TRBD1
v_gene: TRBV5-1
j_gene: TRBJ1-1
CDR3aa: ASSYQGARGTEAF

len: 16
d_gene: TRBD2
v_gene: TRBV4-1
j_gene: TRBJ2-3
CDR3aa: ASSQEGIAGGKVGTQY

len: 13
d_gene: .
v_gene: TRBV6-5
j_gene: TRBJ1-6
CDR3aa: ASRGIRDTVSPLH

len: 14
d_gene: .
v_gene: TRBV28
j_gene: TRBJ1-2
CDR3aa: ASSLRAGEANYGYT

len: 10
d_gene: TRBD1
v_gene: TRBV6-5
j_gene: TRBJ1-2
CDR3aa: ASSYQGDGYT

len: 10
d_gene: TRBD1
v_gene: TRBV12-3/TRBV12-4
j_gene: TRBJ2-5
CDR3aa: ASSLTGTSQY